Included here is one T cell receptor (beta chain) sequence, with context. What antigen it recognizes has not been identified. No base qualities exist here, and no much larger clone lies one base off it. Whole blood was collected in K2EDTA tubes by collaborating institutions according to the institutions' own protocols. For TCRbeta analysis, collaborator samples were shipped as frozen whole blood, as isolated PBMCs, or as DNA extracted from either sample type. TCRbeta CDR3 regions were amplified from genomic DNA by means of the immunoSEQ Assay, a bias-controlled multiplex PCR. Per the source publication's procedure: Nucleated cell counts per sample were estimated from amplification of reference gene primers within the assay. To quantify the absolute abundance of each unique TCRbeta CDR3 rearrangement, sequence reads were collapsed and filtered. For each sample, productive Simpson clonality was calculated as the square root of Simpson's diversity index over productive rearrangements. Sourced from immuneACCESS, this table was stored by TCRdb with only in-frame sequences that have V and J called. A share of the clones is absent; for the studies checked, an unresolved V gene accounts for under half, and the remainder has no known explanation. The V and J calls and clone size are taken from that table; D and trimming were inferred from the DNA. The sample yields roughly 200,000 clones; 70% to 80% were counted once. Of the sample, roughly 8.7% falls within the top ten clones.

The data originate from a study of blood T cell repertoires in COVID-19 (dated by TCRdb to 2018 to 2020). In the study overall: Collaborator samples came from the United States, Italy and Spain and covered acute and convalescent phases of COVID-19. Where available, HLA class I and class II types were obtained from metadata supplied by the sample provider rather than from assay-based typing. The material from the prospective study consisted of cDNA or gDNA derived from T cells, B-cell-depleted T cells, or PBMCs. Samples were obtained from the ongoing ImmuneRACE study (first 160 participants) and from roughly 1,300 subjects provided by 6 global collaborators. A freely available public database, intended as a resource for researchers studying the immune response to SARS-CoV-2, is where the repertoires were released. Subjects who had been exposed to COVID-19, were actively infected with it, or had recovered from it provided the deeply sampled blood TCRbeta repertoires that made up the dataset. A de-identified subject ID, COVID-19 status, age in years and sex were almost always included in the sample metadata.

Results and caveats for the whole study, not just this receptor: Clinical and demographic metadata were provided uncurated, with the amount varying by source and participant.

Reading from cysteine to phenylalanine, the CDR3 counts 14 amino acids. CDR3 DNA is the only sequence kept; it has 42 bases, read in frame from the first base. Reading the germline V gene gives CDR1 SGHRS and CDR2 YFSETQ. V loses 2 bases at its end and J loses 5 bases; junction bases beyond the gene matches: 7. The TCR sequence derives from a woman aged 45-60 years with active or convalescent COVID-19. The chain is assembled from TRBV5-1 and TRBJ2-7; a stretch of 7 junction bases matches TRBD2. Input material: peripheral blood. Here the CDR3 is given as CASSFSGLMNEQYF. The DNA is TGCGCCAGCAGCTTCTCGGGACTAATGAACGAGCAGTACTTC.